The subject of this entry is one T cell receptor beta chain. Under the authors' procedure: Cell counts per sample came from amplifying reference gene primers. Profiling relied on immunoSEQ multiplex PCR, and the TCRdb table lists in-frame clones only, not all of them. V, J and clone size reflect that table, while D and trimming were determined from the DNA. This sample has over 55,000 clones, with about 84% found just once. The sample is drawn from a study of blood T cell repertoires in COVID-19. Study summary: Researchers got acute and convalescent COVID-19 samples from the United States, Italy and Spain. PBMCs, B-cell-depleted T cells, or T cells were the source of the cDNA or gDNA that made up the material.

J gave up 4 bases and V 6 bases, and 1 base lay outside the gene matches. Germline V gene data show CDR1 as SNHLY and CDR2 as FYNNEI. The CDR3 totals 13 residues. Sequencing was carried out using peripheral blood. The chain joins TRBV2 to TRBJ1-1, with 11 nucleotides matching TRBD1. The sequence derives from a human donor in a cohort sampled during active COVID-19. The CDR3 nucleotides read TGTGCCAGCAGGGACAGGGGGCTCACTGAAGCTTTCTTT. Protein sequence: CASRDRGLTEAFF.